Listed below are T cell receptor beta chains from one sample, sequenced in a study of CD8 T cells in Susac syndrome. MiXCR, applied by TCRdb to the immunoSEQ multiplex PCR reads, yields one record per CDR3 protein. The table includes some 26,000 distinct CDR3 sequences, roughly 94% detected once. The sample was CD8+ T cells from PBMCs. All receptors come from a human donor in good health. The CDR3 runs from the conserved cysteine through the conserved F or W. D genes are given only for firm matches. Size is omitted from some rows. Given values are once, few, many or a class for expanded clones.

d_gene	abundance	v_gene	j_gene	len	CDR3nt	CDR3aa
.	.	TRBV6-5	TRBJ2-3	15	TGTGCCAGCAGTCCCCCGGGAGCAAAAACAGATACGCAGTATTTT	CASSPPGAKTDTQYF
.	.	TRBV7-9	TRBJ1-1	14	TGTGCCAGCAGCTCCCCTAGGGGGGAGGCTGAAGCTTTCTTT	CASSSPRGEAEAFF
.	.	TRBV9	TRBJ2-2	13	TGTGCCAGCAGCGTCTCGAACACCGGGGAGCTGTTTTTT	CASSVSNTGELFF
.	.	TRBV27	TRBJ2-3	15	TGTGCCAGCAGTTCCCCCACGGGGAACAGAAGGGCGCAGTATTTT	CASSSPTGNRRAQYF
.	.	TRBV4-3	TRBJ1-3	15	TGCGCCAGCAGCCCCGCCCTGAGCTCTGGAAACACCATATATTTT	CASSPALSSGNTIYF
TRBD1	once	TRBV6-2/TRBV6-3	TRBJ2-1	17	TGTGCCACCTCGTCGGGCAGCATCGGGACAGATTACAATGAGCAGTTCTTC	CATSSGSIGTDYNEQFF
TRBD1	.	TRBV5-1	TRBJ2-2	14	TGCGCCAGCATGCAGGGGGCGAACACCGGGGAGCTGTTTTTT	CASMQGANTGELFF
TRBD2	.	TRBV6-2/TRBV6-3	TRBJ2-1	17	TGTGCCAGCAGTACTTCCCCCTTCCGGGCCCCGGGGGGTGAGCAGTTCTTC	CASSTSPFRAPGGEQFF
.	.	TRBV12-3/TRBV12-4	TRBJ2-5	15	TGTGCCAGCAGTTCGGACAGCGAGTACCAAGAGACCCAGTACTTC	CASSSDSEYQETQYF
.	.	TRBV7-9	TRBJ2-3	16	TGTGCCAGCAGCGGCCTCACAGGGCGAAGCACAGATACGCAGTATTTT	CASSGLTGRSTDTQYF
.	.	TRBV7-9	TRBJ2-7	14	TGTGCCAGCAGCTTAGCCGCCGGGGCCTACGAGCAGTACTTC	CASSLAAGAYEQYF
.	.	TRBV4-3	TRBJ2-7	14	TGCGCCAGCAGCCAAGACAGGGGTTCCTACGAGCAGTACTTC	CASSQDRGSYEQYF
.	.	TRBV2	TRBJ2-5	15	TGTGCCAGTTGGGCCCGGGACCCCAACCAAGAGACCCAGTACTTC	CASWARDPNQETQYF
TRBD1	.	TRBV29-1	TRBJ2-2	14	TGCAGCGTTCGGGACAGGGGAGACACCGGGGAGCTGTTTTTT	CSVRDRGDTGELFF
.	.	TRBV2	TRBJ1-4	13	TGTGCCAGCAGACTGACAGGAGGTGAAAAACTGTTTTTT	CASRLTGGEKLFF
.	.	TRBV7-9	TRBJ1-4	14	TGTGCCAGCAGCTTGGACACCGCTAATGAAAAACTGTTTTTT	CASSLDTANEKLFF
.	.	TRBV14	TRBJ2-3	12	TGTGCCAGCAGCTATTCCACAGATACGCAGTATTTT	CASSYSTDTQYF
TRBD1	once	TRBV19	TRBJ2-1	15	TGTGCCAGTATAAACAGGGGTCTTTCCTACAATGAGCAGTTCTTC	CASINRGLSYNEQFF
.	.	TRBV10-3	TRBJ2-7	15	TGTGCCATCAGTGACTCCGGGACGGAGAACTACGAGCAGTACTTC	CAISDSGTENYEQYF
.	.	TRBV10-1	TRBJ1-2	13	TGCGCCAGCAGCCCCGGGACATCCTATGGCTACACCTTC	CASSPGTSYGYTF
.	.	TRBV14	TRBJ2-7	14	TGTGCCAGCAGCCTTAGAACGGGGATCTACGAGCAGTACTTC	CASSLRTGIYEQYF
.	.	TRBV20-1	TRBJ2-1	14	TGCAGTACCACATCACCCAGCTCCTACAATGAGCAGTTCTTC	CSTTSPSSYNEQFF
.	.	TRBV6-1	TRBJ2-3	17	TGTGCCAGCAGTGAAGAAGCTTGGGGCTCTAGCACAGATACGCAGTATTTT	CASSEEAWGSSTDTQYF
.	.	TRBV5-4	TRBJ2-7	15	TGTGCCAGCAGCTTAGACGGACAGCCATCCTACGAGCAGTACTTC	CASSLDGQPSYEQYF
TRBD1	.	TRBV27	TRBJ1-5	12	TGTGCCACCTGGACAGGGGGACAGCCCCAGCATTTT	CATWTGGQPQHF
.	.	TRBV20-1	TRBJ1-5	16	TGCAGTGCTAGAGAGGTGGGGCAGGGCTCCAATCAGCCCCAGCATTTT	CSAREVGQGSNQPQHF
TRBD1	.	TRBV16	TRBJ1-5	14	TGTGCCAGCAGTCCGGGACAGGTTTTGGAGCCCCAGCATTTT	CASSPGQVLEPQHF
.	.	TRBV4-3	TRBJ2-4	13	TGCGCCAGCAGCCAAGGGACGGGAAACATTCAGTACTTC	CASSQGTGNIQYF
.	.	TRBV18	TRBJ1-1	14	TGTGCCAGCTCACCCGGGGGTCAGAACACTGAAGCTTTCTTT	CASSPGGQNTEAFF
.	.	TRBV20-1	TRBJ2-3	11	TGCAGTCCCCTGTCCACAGATACGCAGTATTTT	CSPLSTDTQYF
.	.	TRBV5-6	TRBJ2-5	15	TGTGCCAGCACCCTTGCGGGCGACAGTCGAGAGACCCAGTACTTC	CASTLAGDSRETQYF
.	once	TRBV14	TRBJ1-2	14	TGTGCCAGCAGCCAATGGGGGGAGAACTATGGCTACACCTTC	CASSQWGENYGYTF
.	.	TRBV12-3/TRBV12-4	TRBJ1-2	13	TGTGCCAGCAGTTTAGGGACTGGGTATGGCTACACCTTC	CASSLGTGYGYTF
.	.	TRBV14	TRBJ2-1	15	TGTGCCAGCCAACGGGGCGCAAGCTCCTACAATGAGCAGTTCTTC	CASQRGASSYNEQFF
.	.	TRBV5-6	TRBJ1-6	18	TGTGCCAGCAGCTCTCGCAGGGAATGGGGTCCCTATAATTCACCCCTCCACTTT	CASSSRREWGPYNSPLHF
.	.	TRBV19	TRBJ1-1	14	TGTGCTAGTAGTATCGGGTGGGAGGAGACTGAAGCTTTCTTT	CASSIGWEETEAFF
TRBD2	.	TRBV11-3	TRBJ2-1	20	TGTGCCAGCAGCCTGAGCATACCGGGACTAGCGGGGGGGCACTACAATGAGCAGTTCTTC	CASSLSIPGLAGGHYNEQFF
.	.	TRBV10-1	TRBJ1-1	10	TGCGCCAGAGCCCACCGCGAAGCTTTCTTT	CARAHREAFF
TRBD2	.	TRBV10-3	TRBJ2-3	18	TGTGCCATCAGTGAGGGGAGCGGGGGACCCTTCGGTACAGATACGCAGTATTTT	CAISEGSGGPFGTDTQYF
.	.	TRBV27	TRBJ2-2	14	TGTGCCAGCAGTTTATTAGGGAACACCGGGGAGCTGTTTTTT	CASSLLGNTGELFF
.	.	TRBV12-5	TRBJ2-2	13	TGTGCTAGTGGTTTGGTACTCACCGGGGAGCTGTTTTTT	CASGLVLTGELFF
.	.	TRBV19	TRBJ2-1	15	TGTGCCAGTAGTAGGTCAGGGAGAGGCTTTGATGAGCAGTTCTTC	CASSRSGRGFDEQFF
.	.	TRBV7-8	TRBJ2-7	15	TGTGCCAGCAGCCAAGGAGGTGCTAGCGTCGACGAGCAGTACTTC	CASSQGGASVDEQYF
.	.	TRBV11-2	TRBJ2-2	15	TGTGCCAGCAGCTTCCGAGGGGGGGCTGACGGGGAGCTGTTTTTT	CASSFRGGADGELFF